The sample holds a few counts of the clone carrying this T cell receptor (beta chain). The data belong to a study of CD8 T cells in Susac syndrome. The CDR3 contains 14 residues. The ends were cut back, 5 bases at V and 4 bases at J, with 15 bases in the middle. Germline V gene sequence: CDR1 PRHDT, CDR2 FYEKMQ (reference sequence). A quantity of roughly 0.5 to 1 ug RNA underwent reverse transcription using random hexamers. Amplification of TCR beta CDR3 by immunoSEQ multiplex PCR spanned 54 Vbeta and 13 Jbeta. TCRdb reprocessed the immunoSEQ multiplex PCR reads via MiXCR and lists one record per CDR3 protein. This sample has approximately 300,000 distinct CDR3 sequences, with about 91% found just once. CD8+ and CD4+ blood T cells underwent TCR beta sequencing. In the multiple sclerosis control group, patients were treatment-naive and had stable or active relapsing-remitting disease.

The sequenced material came from CD8+ T cells from PBMCs. The TCR originated in a human donor with multiple sclerosis. The chain uses TRBV13 and TRBJ2-7, with D possibly being TRBD1 (6 bases). This CDR3 reads CASSQQRGYYEQYF. DNA of the CDR3: TGTGCCAGCAGCCAACAAAGGGGGTATTACGAGCAGTACTTC.